This TCR beta chain was sequenced in a study of T cells in Graves' hyperthyroidism and ophthalmopathy. TCR beta CDR3 regions were amplified from RNA. The HTBI set primed first-round TCR CDR3 RT-PCR. One entry per CDR3 protein, called by TCRdb with MiXCR from the multiplex PCR reads. The sample holds 350,000 or so distinct CDR3 sequences, 15% to 20% seen once. This clonotype has a count of ten or more. Its antigen is unknown. V was cut by 2 bases and J by 2 bases, with 16 bases left in between. The CDR3 extends over 16 amino acids. Germline CDR1 MGHRA, CDR2 YSYEKL. Points from the study as a whole: Expanded thyroid clonotypes (above 0.001) were mostly also found in blood.

The clonotype was recovered from a woman in her 40s with Graves' ophthalmopathy. Source material: blood. The V and J genes are TRBV4-1 and TRBJ2-7; D remains ambiguous. As DNA, the CDR3 is TGCGCCAGCAGCCAATCCCCTGCCGACACACCCTACGAGCAGTACTTC. Its translation is CASSQSPADTPYEQYF.